These 15 T cell receptor beta chains share one sample of origin, sequenced in a study of T-cell memory formation after mild COVID-19. MiXCR was run by TCRdb on the 5' RACE reads, yielding one entry per CDR3 protein. The sample yields more than 250,000 distinct CDR3 sequences, about 16% seen once. The material sequenced was PBMCs or a T cell subset sorted from them (not recorded which). The receptors here all came from a man aged 18 to 30 who had mild COVID-19 (a few samples of this study predate the infection). Cell type and time point are not known.

The chain employs TRBV5-7 and TRBJ2-7; possibly TRBD1 for D (5 bases). TRBV5-7 is an ORF; its function is uncertain. The CDR3 has 16 residues. The V and J ends lost 4 bases and 2 bases respectively, with 19 bases between them. The CDR3 loop is CASSPKRPCRAYEQYV. In DNA, the CDR3 is TGTGCCAGCAGCCCCAAGCGTCCGTGCAGGGCCTACGAGCAGTACGTC.

The rearrangement uses TRBV28 and TRBJ2-1; 7 bases map to TRBD1. Germline CDR1 MDHEN, CDR2 SYDVKM. The V and J ends lost 5 bases and 7 bases, in that order; junction bases with no gene match: 2. CDR3 length: 12 amino acids. CDR3 residues: CASSQQGNEQFF. CDR3 coding DNA: TGTGCCAGCAGTCAACAGGGGAATGAGCAGTTCTTC.

V and J are TRBV7-8 and TRBJ1-2; a weak D match, TRBD1 (6 bases). V dropped 6 bases and J dropped 4 bases, with 18 bases sitting between them. This CDR3 comprises 15 residues. CDR1 SGHVS and CDR2 FQNEAQ come from the germline V gene. In DNA, the CDR3 is TGTGCCAGCAGTCGAGATACCACAGGGCCCTATGGCTACACCTTC. It yields the protein CASSRDTTGPYGYTF.

The chain links TRBV5-1 to TRBJ1-1; TRBD1 might be the D (5 bases). Germline CDR1 reads SGHRS; CDR2 reads YFSETQ. V shed 1 base and J shed 4 bases, with 14 bases lying between them. The CDR3 spans 15 residues. This CDR3 reads CASSLMGEGTTEAFF. The DNA of the CDR3 is TGCGCCAGCAGCTTGATGGGGGAGGGTACCACTGAAGCTTTCTTT.

This clonotype was counted a few times. The rearrangement links TRBV5-1 to TRBJ2-2; D might be TRBD2 (5 bases). In germline, CDR1 is SGHRS, CDR2 YFSETQ. The CDR3 sequence is 16 residues long. With 0 bases removed from V and 1 base from J, the gap between germline ends came to 10 bases. The CDR3: CASSLGFEGNTGELFF. CDR3 DNA sequence: TGCGCCAGCAGCTTGGGATTCGAGGGGAACACCGGGGAGCTGTTTTTT.

This clonotype was detected only a few times. CDR3 residues: CASSVVGGFYNEQFF. CDR3 sequence (DNA): TGTGCCAGCAGCGTAGTCGGGGGATTCTACAATGAGCAGTTCTTC. The chain combines TRBV9 with TRBJ2-1, with D perhaps matching TRBD2 (6 bases). The CDR3 sequence is 15 residues long. The V gene's germline CDR1 is SGDLS and CDR2 YYNGEE. V lost 0 bases and J lost 3, with 10 bases in between.

The sample holds many counts of this clonotype. The chain links TRBV5-1 to TRBJ2-3, with TRBD2 matching over 9 bases. Germline lookup yields CDR1 SGHRS and CDR2 YFSETQ. V lost 0 bases, J lost 2 bases, and 4 bases stayed unmatched. The CDR3 has 16 residues. The CDR3 region has the DNA TGCGCCAGCAGCTTGGGGGCTAGCGGGGTCACAGATACGCAGTATTTT. Amino acid sequence: CASSLGASGVTDTQYF.

This clonotype was observed a few times. V gene TRBV27 combines with J gene TRBJ2-4; D is perhaps TRBD2 (5 bases). Trimming left V 3 bases short and J 10 bases short, with 7 bases between. Per germline, CDR1 MNHEY and CDR2 SMNVEV (reference sequence). The CDR3 has 11 amino acids. Written as DNA, the CDR3 is TGTGCCAGCAGTTTCGAGGGAATTCAGTACTTC. Translated: CASSFEGIQYF.

This rearrangement joins TRBV5-1 to TRBJ2-3, with TRBD2 identical over 8 bases. Trimming at V came to 4 bases and at J to 4 bases, leaving 8 bases not matched to a gene. This CDR3 spans 15 amino acids. CDR1 SGHRS and CDR2 YFSETQ come from the germline V gene. For the CDR3, the DNA is TGCGCCAGCAGCAGGACTAGCCCGTCGGCAGATACGCAGTATTTT. Translating gives CASSRTSPSADTQYF.

The CDR3 bases are TGTGCCAGCAGCTTAGAGCCAGGGGGGACCTACGAGCAGTACTTC. Translation gives CASSLEPGGTYEQYF. This chain links TRBV7-2 with TRBJ2-7; tentative D call: TRBD1 (7 bases). The CDR3 consists of 15 residues. The V gene lost 1 base and the J gene lost 2 bases, with 12 bases spanning the gap. The germline V gene encodes CDR1 SGHTA and CDR2 FQGNSA.

The chain uses TRBV3-1 and TRBJ2-1, with 11 bases fitting TRBD2. V gave up 4 bases and J gave up 8 bases; unmatched junction bases: 7. CDR1 and CDR2 from the germline V gene are LGHDT and YNNKEL (reference sequence). This CDR3 spans 15 amino acids. The CDR3 region is CASSLLPGLADEQFF. The CDR3 DNA reads as TGTGCCAGCAGCCTACTCCCGGGACTAGCGGATGAGCAGTTCTTC.

The gene calls are TRBV29-1 and TRBJ1-4; a possible D gene is TRBD1 (5 bases). Trimming shortened V by 7 bases and J by 7 bases, and 16 bases separated the two germline ends. Germline loops: CDR1 SQVTM, CDR2 ANQGSEA. This CDR3 contains 13 residues. The DNA of the CDR3 is TGCAGCGCATCACGCGGGGCAGGTGAAAAACTGTTTTTT. Translated, it gives CSASRGAGEKLFF.

This clonotype came up a few times. The chain joins TRBV5-1 to TRBJ2-3; unclear D gene. V was cut by 0 bases and J by 0 bases, with 8 bases left in between. There are 15 residues in the CDR3. Germline V gene lookup returns CDR1 SGHRS and CDR2 YFSETQ. CDR3 loop: CASSLALTSTDTQYF. CDR3 nucleotides: TGCGCCAGCAGCTTGGCTCTCACTAGCACAGATACGCAGTATTTT.

This clonotype was seen only a few times. This chain joins TRBV28 and TRBJ2-3; the D is unclear. The germline V gene has CDR1 MDHEN and CDR2 SYDVKM. This CDR3 region has 15 residues. With 4 bases removed from V and 1 base from J, the gap between germline ends came to 12 bases. CDR3 sequence: CASSSPFGGTDTQYF. CDR3 nucleotides: TGTGCCAGCAGTTCCCCGTTTGGAGGCACAGATACGCAGTATTTT. Complete variable domain (other parts from reference TRBV28 and TRBJ2-3): DVKVTQSSRYLVKRTGEKVFLECVQDMDHENMFWYRQDPGLGLRLIYFSYDVKMKEKGDIPEGYSVSREKKERFSLILESASTNQTSMYLCASSSPFGGTDTQYFGPGTRLTVL.

V usage is TRBV11-2 and J usage is TRBJ1-2; 8 bases are shared with TRBD1. Germline CDR1 SGHAT, CDR2 FQNNGV. The junction had 8 bases not matched to a gene; V was cut back by 1 base and J by 4 bases. The CDR3 consists of 16 residues. The CDR3 bases are TGTGCCAGCAGCTTAGTAGCAGGGGGCGCGGGCTATGGCTACACCTTC. Translated: CASSLVAGGAGYGYTF. Drawing the rest from reference TRBV11-2 and TRBJ1-2, the complete variable domain is EAGVAQSPRYKIIEKRQSVAFWCNPISGHATLYWYQQILGQGPKLLIQFQNNGVVDDSQLPKDRFSAERLKGVDSTLKIQPAKLEDSAVYLCASSLVAGGAGYGYTFGSGTRLTVV.